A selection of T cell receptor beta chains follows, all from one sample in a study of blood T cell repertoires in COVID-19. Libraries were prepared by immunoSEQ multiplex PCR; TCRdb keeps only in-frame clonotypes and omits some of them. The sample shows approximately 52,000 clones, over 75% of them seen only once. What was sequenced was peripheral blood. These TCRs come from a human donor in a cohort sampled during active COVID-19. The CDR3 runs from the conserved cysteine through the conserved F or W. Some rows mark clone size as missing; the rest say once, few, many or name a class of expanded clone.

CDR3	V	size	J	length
CASSKRVGEYYGYTF	TRBV28	NA	TRBJ1-2	15
CSVTGTGLSYEQYF	TRBV29-1	NA	TRBJ2-7	14
CASSPFWPGQYF	TRBV28	NA	TRBJ2-7	12
CASRTPRYTEAFF	TRBV6-5	NA	TRBJ1-1	13
CASTPLGTPNYGYTF	TRBV3-1/TRBV3-2	NA	TRBJ1-2	15
CASSLSAVQETQYF	TRBV27	NA	TRBJ2-5	14
CASSENWHNGNTIYF	TRBV2	NA	TRBJ1-3	15
CASSPMTSGRGNEQYF	TRBV18	NA	TRBJ2-7	16
CASSLGGGIYQYF	TRBV28	NA	TRBJ2-4	13
CASMIGGTNEKLFF	TRBV28	NA	TRBJ1-4	14
CASSLRTGGGWEKLFF	TRBV7-9	NA	TRBJ1-4	16
CASSYLRDETQYF	TRBV6-2/TRBV6-3	once	TRBJ2-5	13
CASSSRQGTYNSPLHF	TRBV28	NA	TRBJ1-6	16
CASSAAGGSGEQYF	TRBV19	NA	TRBJ2-7	14
CASSPPIGGTYNEQFF	TRBV9	once	TRBJ2-1	16
CASSLGPEGQTQYF	TRBV5-5	NA	TRBJ2-5	14
CASSLGGLAGAQEQYF	TRBV28	NA	TRBJ2-7	16
CATSRKTSGGRNIQYF	TRBV15	NA	TRBJ2-4	16
CASSPDRFLSEQYF	TRBV7-8	NA	TRBJ2-7	14
CSALEETQYF	TRBV20-1	NA	TRBJ2-5	10
CATSDFGTPSPTGELFF	TRBV24-1	NA	TRBJ2-2	17
CASSLGTGSGIYEQYF	TRBV5-4	NA	TRBJ2-7	16
CAARDSTTNEKLFF	TRBV28	NA	TRBJ1-4	14
CAISGASVRSTDTQYF	TRBV10-3	NA	TRBJ2-3	16
CASRTTVGELFF	TRBV27	NA	TRBJ2-2	12
CSVEGLAGAYEQYF	TRBV29-1	NA	TRBJ2-7	14
CASSLLTEGNTIYF	TRBV28	NA	TRBJ1-3	14
CASSPTSQNGEQFF	TRBV5-1	once	TRBJ2-1	14
CASSLGHETQYF	TRBV28	NA	TRBJ2-5	12
CASSPSDRRQETQYF	TRBV18	NA	TRBJ2-5	15
CASSLDTEPQHF	TRBV7-9	NA	TRBJ1-5	12
CASSQEPPDRGNYGYTF	TRBV4-3	NA	TRBJ1-2	17
CASSFLAGGSFYEQYF	TRBV27	NA	TRBJ2-7	16
CATRPTSVPDTQYF	TRBV24-1	NA	TRBJ2-3	14
CSFAEGAFVEAFF	TRBV29-1	NA	TRBJ1-1	13
CASSASGGAGAGANVLTF	TRBV9	NA	TRBJ2-6	18
CASSKTGTSVSEQYF	TRBV2	NA	TRBJ2-7	15